The present TCR beta chain was sequenced within a study of T cells in Graves' hyperthyroidism and ophthalmopathy. The study left out patients who had uncontrolled infection, other autoimmune disease, pregnancy or lactation. PBMCs came from over 8.5 ml fresh peripheral blood. General study points: Blood also carried most thyroid clonotypes expanded above 0.001. Classification by a 13 V-J model distinguished ophthalmopathy from stable hyperthyroidism.

Deletions cut 1 base from V and 4 bases from J, with 10 bases between. The CDR3 has 15 amino acids. What was amplified from RNA transcripts were TCR beta CDR3 regions. Researchers ran a first-round RT-PCR on the TCR CDR3 using the HTBI primer set. A single record per CDR3 protein comes from TCRdb applying MiXCR to the multiplex PCR reads. The repertoire has approximately 870,000 distinct CDR3 sequences, approximately 40% of them found once; the top ten carry 8% to 9%. Remarks on this clonotype: Its antigen is currently unknown.

The receptor was derived from a man between 18 and 29 years old with Graves' hyperthyroidism. The gene calls are TRBV12-3 or TRBV12-4 and TRBJ2-2; no clear D gene. The sample was blood. The chain's CDR3 is CASSLVSPGTGELFF. The CDR3 nucleotides read TGTGCCAGCAGTTTAGTCAGTCCGGGCACCGGGGAGCTGTTTTTT.